Below, 28 T cell receptor beta chains from the same sample are listed, as sequenced in a study of naive and memory T cell subsets. An oligonucleotide containing a UMI was ligated to the 3' end of TCR cDNA. The SP2 primer and nested alpha and beta constant region primers amplified ligated cDNA in four rounds. Using its own MiXCR run on the 5' RACE reads, TCRdb lists one record per CDR3 protein. In the table there are 56,000 or so distinct CDR3 sequences, around 7.3% of which are singletons. The receptors were gathered from a female donor in good health.

This clonotype was counted ten times or more. This rearrangement joins TRBV20-1 to TRBJ1-2, with a possible D match to TRBD1 (5 bases). The CDR3 consists of 16 residues. Germline V gene lookup returns CDR1 DFQATT and CDR2 SNEGSKA (reference sequence). V was trimmed by 4 bases and J by 2 bases, leaving 20 bases between them. The CDR3 spells CSAMNPRWGRNYGYTF. The CDR3, as DNA: TGCAGTGCTATGAACCCCCGATGGGGGAGAAACTATGGCTACACCTTC.

Ten or more counts support this clonotype. The chain employs TRBV20-1 and TRBJ1-4, with 8 bases aligning to TRBD1. Trimming at V came to 6 bases and at J to 7 bases, leaving 10 bases not matched to a gene. Germline-derived CDR1 and CDR2 are DFQATT and SNEGSKA (reference sequence). The CDR3 sequence is 14 residues long. The CDR3 bases are TGCAGTGCCTATCCCGGGACAGGAGGTGAAAAACTGTTTTTT. It codes for CSAYPGTGGEKLFF.

The V gene is TRBV28, the J gene TRBJ2-7; D is ambiguous. The germline CDR1 and CDR2 sequences are MDHEN and SYDVKM. V was pared by 3 bases and J by 2 bases, with 14 bases between. The CDR3 contains 15 residues. CDR3 bases: TGTGCCAGCAGTTTCTATGCGTTAGGTACCTACGAGCAGTACTTC. Amino acids: CASSFYALGTYEQYF.

This clonotype has only a few counts. This chain joins TRBV6-2 or TRBV6-3 and TRBJ2-3; D ambiguous. Trimming removed 5 bases at V and 4 bases at J, with 4 bases between. The CDR3 sequence is 11 residues long. Germline V gene lookup returns CDR1 MNHEY and CDR2 SVGEGT. This CDR3 is CASSQADTQYF. The CDR3 DNA follows: TGTGCCAGCAGTCAAGCAGATACGCAGTATTTT.

This rearrangement joins TRBV20-1 to TRBJ2-3; TRBD1 matches at 7 bases. This CDR3 contains 16 residues. With 2 bases clipped from V and 8 bases from J, the junction kept 16 bases outside the gene matches. Germline assignment: CDR1 DFQATT and CDR2 SNEGSKA (reference sequence). The CDR3 protein is CSARLTGDGFRGTQYF. CDR3 nucleotides: TGCAGTGCTAGACTCACAGGGGATGGGTTCCGAGGTACGCAGTATTTT.

Many counts were recorded for this clonotype. This chain connects TRBV7-2 to TRBJ1-6, with a weak D call TRBD1 (6 bases). Trimming left V 5 bases short and J 7 bases short, with 21 bases between. The germline V gene encodes CDR1 SGHTA and CDR2 FQGNSA. CDR3 length equals 17 residues. CDR3: CASSPPRTGTTNSPLHF. In nucleotides, the CDR3 is TGTGCCAGCAGCCCCCCAAGAACCGGGACAACCAATTCACCCCTCCACTTT.

The chain employs TRBV4-3 and TRBJ2-7, with D perhaps matching TRBD1 (5 bases). This CDR3 has 15 amino acids. Looked up from germline, CDR1 is LGHNA and CDR2 is YSLEER. Trimming stripped 4 bases from V and 0 bases from J, with 13 bases between. DNA for the CDR3: TGCGCCAGCAGCCTCCAGGGCGGTAGCTCCTACGAGCAGTACTTC. As protein: CASSLQGGSSYEQYF.

A few counts support this clonotype. This chain uses TRBV9 with TRBJ2-3; the D is unclear. Germline CDR1 SGDLS, CDR2 YYNGEE. V was shortened by 0 bases and J by 4 bases, with 6 bases between the two germline ends. This CDR3 comprises 13 residues. The CDR3 loop reads CASSVVSADTQYF. Here the CDR3 DNA reads TGTGCCAGCAGCGTAGTAAGTGCAGATACGCAGTATTTT.

The chain combines TRBV18 with TRBJ2-3, with D possibly matching TRBD2 (5 bases). CDR1 and CDR2 (germline): KGHSH, LQKENI. CDR3 size: 15 residues. The V and J ends lost 2 bases and 4 bases respectively, with 13 bases between them. CDR3 residues: CASSPFKTKSDTQYF. DNA of the CDR3: TGTGCCAGCTCACCATTTAAGACTAAATCAGATACGCAGTATTTT.

This clonotype was counted many times. V gene TRBV5-1 combines with J gene TRBJ1-6; weak D call: TRBD1 (6 bases). Germline V CDR1 and CDR2: SGHRS, YFSETQ. The CDR3 has 16 amino acids. V lost 1 base, J lost 6 bases, and 14 bases lay in between. CDR3 bases: TGCGCCAGCAGCTTGTGGCAGGGGTACGGTAATTCACCCCTCCACTTT. It encodes CASSLWQGYGNSPLHF.

This clonotype showed up many times. The V gene is TRBV4-3, the J gene TRBJ2-3; D perhaps matches TRBD2 (7 bases). CDR3 length: 17 amino acids. CDR1 and CDR2 from the germline V gene are LGHNA and YSLEER. The V end lost 4 bases, the J end lost 4 bases, and 21 bases lay between the germline ends. The CDR3: CASSPSSLGGPADTQYF. CDR3 coding DNA: TGCGCCAGCAGCCCCTCCTCCCTCGGGGGGCCCGCAGATACGCAGTATTTT.

This clonotype was detected only a few times. The J gene is TRBJ2-3, the V gene TRBV4-1; D possibly matches TRBD1 or TRBD2 (6 bases each). V was clipped by 3 bases and J by 6 bases, with 13 bases between them. Germline CDR1 is MGHRA and CDR2 is YSYEKL. The CDR3 runs 14 residues. The CDR3 DNA reads TGCGCCAGCAGCCAGGGAAGGGGGGCCGATACGCAGTATTTT. It is translated as CASSQGRGADTQYF.

This CDR3 is CSARDRRANYGYTF. Written as DNA, the CDR3 is TGCAGTGCTAGAGATCGGAGGGCTAACTATGGCTACACCTTC. This chain joins TRBV20-1 and TRBJ1-2, with unresolved D. The length of the CDR3 is 14 residues. Germline loops: CDR1 DFQATT, CDR2 SNEGSKA (reference sequence). With 0 bases removed from V and 0 bases from J, the gap between germline ends came to 8 bases.

This clonotype was recorded many times. This chain links TRBV12-3 or TRBV12-4 with TRBJ1-2; D gene uncertain. This CDR3 has 15 residues. Trimming removed 6 bases from V and 0 bases from J, with 14 bases in between. The CDR3 region has the DNA TGTGCCAGCAGGGACCAGGCTTTTTCTAACTATGGCTACACCTTC. Amino acid sequence: CASRDQAFSNYGYTF.

The table lists this clonotype with many counts. The chain recombines TRBV10-3 with TRBJ2-1, with D tentatively TRBD2 (8 bases). CDR3 length: 24 amino acids. Germline assignment: CDR1 ENHRY and CDR2 SYGVKD. V lost 6 bases, J lost 0 bases, and 39 bases lay in between. The CDR3 DNA reads TGTGCCATCAGCCATCGTGGACAGGTCAGCAATCAGTCAGCGGGGGCAAGCTCCTACAATGAGCAGTTCTTC. This gives the protein CAISHRGQVSNQSAGASSYNEQFF.

This clonotype was seen more than once but under ten times. This CDR3 is CASSQVNGNEQFF. CDR3 in DNA: TGCGCCAGCAGCCAAGTTAATGGCAATGAGCAGTTCTTC. V is TRBV4-3 and J is TRBJ2-1; D gene unclear. V lost 1 base to trimming and J lost 6 bases, with 7 bases between them. Germline V gene lookup returns CDR1 LGHNA and CDR2 YSLEER. CDR3 size: 13 residues.

This clonotype was seen a handful of times. V and J are TRBV29-1 and TRBJ2-3, with D tentatively TRBD2 (5 bases). This CDR3 contains 15 residues. The V end was cut by 7 bases, the J end by 1 base, with 18 bases between. Germline CDR1 and CDR2: SQVTM and ANQGSEA. CDR3 coding DNA: TGCAGCGAAATCACTAGACATCTCGGCACAGATACGCAGTATTTT. Protein sequence: CSEITRHLGTDTQYF.

V and J are TRBV19 and TRBJ1-1; D call uncertain. Per germline, CDR1 LNHDA and CDR2 SQIVND (reference sequence). The CDR3 covers 10 residues. V was clipped by 3 bases and J by 11 bases, with 7 bases between them. Here the CDR3 reads CASSITKAFF. Written as DNA, the CDR3 is TGTGCCAGTAGTATCACAAAGGCTTTCTTT.

This clonotype was detected ten times or more. The J gene is TRBJ2-1, the V gene TRBV3-1; D remains unclear. The V end lost 1 base, the J end lost 9 bases, and 7 bases lay between the germline ends. The CDR3 length is 12 residues. CDR1 LGHDT and CDR2 YNNKEL come from the germline V gene (reference sequence). CDR3 DNA: TGTGCCAGCAGCCAAGGAGCTGGTGAGCAGTTCTTC. This translates into CASSQGAGEQFF.

This clonotype was found many times. The J gene is TRBJ2-2, the V gene TRBV7-6, with 12 bases identical to TRBD1. Germline CDR1 is SGHVS and CDR2 is FNYEAQ. The CDR3 loop spans 17 amino acids. J was trimmed by 5 bases and V by 3 bases; bases with no gene match: 7. The CDR3 coding sequence is TGTGCCAGCAGCTTCGGGACAGGGGGCGGAGGAACCGGGGAGCTGTTTTTT. Protein: CASSFGTGGGGTGELFF.

This clonotype has only a few counts. The chain links TRBV10-2 to TRBJ2-7; D is unresolved. In germline, CDR1 is WSHSY, CDR2 SAAADI. Trimming removed 0 bases from V and 6 bases from J, with 12 bases in between. This CDR3 contains 14 residues. The CDR3 spells CASSESNLRPEQYF. CDR3 sequence (DNA): TGCGCCAGCAGTGAGTCGAACCTACGGCCCGAGCAGTACTTC.

The rearrangement uses TRBV11-2 and TRBJ2-7; 9 positions agree with TRBD1. CDR3 length: 14 amino acids. V was clipped by 6 bases and J by 2 bases; unmatched bases: 5. The germline gives CDR1 SGHAT, CDR2 FQNNGV. CDR3 nucleotides: TGTGCCAGCAGGGTCACAGGGGGCACCTACGAGCAGTACTTC. This gives the protein CASRVTGGTYEQYF.

This clonotype was detected ten times or more. V gene TRBV9 combines with J gene TRBJ2-2; TRBD1 matches at 8 bases. CDR1 is SGDLS and CDR2 is YYNGEE in the germline V gene. The CDR3 length is 21 residues. V shed 4 bases and J 6 bases; nucleotides not matched to a gene: 26. The CDR3 DNA sequence: TGTGCCAGCAGCCCAAGGCCCCGGGACAGGAATGTATTGGGTTTTCCCGGGGAGCTGTTTTTT. Amino acids: CASSPRPRDRNVLGFPGELFF.

The V and J genes are TRBV5-1 and TRBJ2-7, with unresolved D. Germline CDR1 is SGHRS and CDR2 is YFSETQ. V lost 0 bases, J lost 2 bases, and 9 bases lay in between. CDR3 length: 14 residues. The CDR3 here is CASSLAPGPYEQYF. CDR3 coding DNA: TGCGCCAGCAGCTTGGCCCCCGGACCCTACGAGCAGTACTTC.

The CDR3 loop is CASSFRRLNTEAFF. The CDR3 DNA reads as TGTGCCAGCAGCTTCCGGCGTTTGAACACTGAAGCTTTCTTT. The chain employs TRBV11-2 and TRBJ1-1, with D uncertain. The CDR3 has 14 residues. The V end lost 3 bases, the J end lost 0 bases, and 8 bases lay between the germline ends. Germline V gene data show CDR1 as SGHAT and CDR2 as FQNNGV.

The rearrangement joins TRBV7-2 to TRBJ1-2; 8 bases agree with TRBD1. Germline loops: CDR1 SGHTA, CDR2 FQGNSA. Trimming at V came to 5 bases and at J to 0 bases, leaving 2 bases not matched to a gene. This CDR3 has 14 amino acids. The CDR3: CASSLDRANYGYTF. CDR3 coding DNA: TGTGCCAGCAGCCTGGACAGGGCTAACTATGGCTACACCTTC.

The chain employs TRBV6-2 or TRBV6-3 and TRBJ2-7; TRBD1 matches at 7 bases. There are 15 residues in the CDR3. Germline V gene sequence: CDR1 MNHEY, CDR2 SVGEGT. The V gene end was trimmed by 1 base and the J gene end by 2 bases; junction bases not matched to a gene: 5. CDR3 DNA: TGTGCCAGCAGTTACTTCCGGGACAGTCCCTACGAGCAGTACTTC. It yields the protein CASSYFRDSPYEQYF.

This clonotype was observed at least ten times. The chain combines TRBV18 with TRBJ2-5; D is possibly TRBD2 (6 bases). The CDR3 extends over 15 amino acids. Trimming removed 5 bases at V and 2 bases at J, with 15 bases between. Germline V gene lookup returns CDR1 KGHSH and CDR2 LQKENI. Here the CDR3 reads CASSTNGGTQETQYF. The CDR3 nucleotides are TGTGCCAGCTCAACCAATGGGGGGACGCAAGAGACCCAGTACTTC.